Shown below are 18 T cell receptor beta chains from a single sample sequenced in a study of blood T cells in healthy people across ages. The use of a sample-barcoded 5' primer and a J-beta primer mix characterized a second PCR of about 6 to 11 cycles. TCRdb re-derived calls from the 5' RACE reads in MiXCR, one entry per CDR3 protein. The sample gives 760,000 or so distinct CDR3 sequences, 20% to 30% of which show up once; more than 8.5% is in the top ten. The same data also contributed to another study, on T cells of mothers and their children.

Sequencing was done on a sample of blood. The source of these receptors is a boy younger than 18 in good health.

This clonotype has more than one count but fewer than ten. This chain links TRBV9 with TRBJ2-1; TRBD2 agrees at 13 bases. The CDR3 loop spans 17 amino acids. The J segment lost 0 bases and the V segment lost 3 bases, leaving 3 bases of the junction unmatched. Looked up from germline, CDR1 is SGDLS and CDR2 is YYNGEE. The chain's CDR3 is CASSAGLAGASYNEQFF. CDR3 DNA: TGTGCCAGCAGCGCTGGACTAGCGGGGGCCTCCTACAATGAGCAGTTCTTC.

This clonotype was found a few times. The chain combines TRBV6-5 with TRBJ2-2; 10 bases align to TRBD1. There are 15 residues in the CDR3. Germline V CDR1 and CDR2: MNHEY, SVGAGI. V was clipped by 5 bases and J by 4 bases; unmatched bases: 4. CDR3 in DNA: TGTGCCAGCAGTCCCGGACAGGGGGTCACCGGGGAGCTGTTTTTT. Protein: CASSPGQGVTGELFF.

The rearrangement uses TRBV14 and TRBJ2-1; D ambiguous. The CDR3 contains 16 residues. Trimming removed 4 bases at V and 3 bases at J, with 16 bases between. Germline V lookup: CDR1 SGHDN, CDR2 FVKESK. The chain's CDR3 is CASSLLAGYNYNEQFF. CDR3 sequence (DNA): TGTGCCAGCAGCCTCCTCGCCGGGTATAACTACAATGAGCAGTTCTTC.

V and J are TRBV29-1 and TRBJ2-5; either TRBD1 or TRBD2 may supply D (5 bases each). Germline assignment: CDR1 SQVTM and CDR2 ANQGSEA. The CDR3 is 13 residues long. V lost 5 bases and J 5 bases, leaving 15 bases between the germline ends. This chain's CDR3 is CSVRTWDGETQYF. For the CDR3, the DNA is TGCAGCGTTCGAACCTGGGACGGGGAGACCCAGTACTTC.

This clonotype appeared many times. CDR3 sequence (DNA): TGTGCCAGCAGCCAAGGCCGGGACGGATCCTATGGCTACACCTTC. Translated: CASSQGRDGSYGYTF. The chain has TRBV4-2 and TRBJ1-2, with D tentatively TRBD1 (5 bases). The germline V gene has CDR1 LGHNA and CDR2 YNFKEQ. CDR3 length: 15 residues. Trimming cost V 1 base and J 4 bases, with 13 bases left between them.

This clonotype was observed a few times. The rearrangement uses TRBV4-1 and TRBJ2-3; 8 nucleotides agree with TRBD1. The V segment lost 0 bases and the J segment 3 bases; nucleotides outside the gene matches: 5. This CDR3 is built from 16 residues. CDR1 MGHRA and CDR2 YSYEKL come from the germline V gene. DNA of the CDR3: TGCGCCAGCAGCCAAGATCAGGGGGCTTTAACAGATACGCAGTATTTT. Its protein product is CASSQDQGALTDTQYF.

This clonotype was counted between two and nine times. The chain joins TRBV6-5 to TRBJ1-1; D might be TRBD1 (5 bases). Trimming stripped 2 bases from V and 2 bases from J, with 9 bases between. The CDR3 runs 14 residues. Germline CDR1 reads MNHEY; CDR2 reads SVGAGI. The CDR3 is CASSYRGENTEAFF. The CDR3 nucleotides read TGTGCCAGCAGTTACAGGGGAGAAAACACTGAAGCTTTCTTT.

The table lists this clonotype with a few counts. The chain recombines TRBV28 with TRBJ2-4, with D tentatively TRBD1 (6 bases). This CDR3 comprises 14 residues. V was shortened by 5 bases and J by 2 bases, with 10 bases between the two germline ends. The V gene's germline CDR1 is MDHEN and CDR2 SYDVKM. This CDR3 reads CASSLQGTKNIQYF. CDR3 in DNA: TGTGCCAGCAGTCTACAGGGAACCAAAAACATTCAGTACTTC.

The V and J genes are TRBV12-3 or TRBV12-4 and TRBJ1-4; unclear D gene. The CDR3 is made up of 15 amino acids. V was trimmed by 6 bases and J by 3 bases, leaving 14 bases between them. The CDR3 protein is CASSRSVSANEKLFF. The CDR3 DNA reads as TGTGCCAGCAGCCGTAGTGTCTCGGCTAATGAAAAACTGTTTTTT.

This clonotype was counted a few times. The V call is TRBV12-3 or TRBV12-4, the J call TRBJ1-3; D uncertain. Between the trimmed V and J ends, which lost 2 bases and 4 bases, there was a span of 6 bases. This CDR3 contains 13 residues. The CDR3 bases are TGTGCCAGCAGTTTAAGCAGGGGAAACACCATATATTTT. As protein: CASSLSRGNTIYF.

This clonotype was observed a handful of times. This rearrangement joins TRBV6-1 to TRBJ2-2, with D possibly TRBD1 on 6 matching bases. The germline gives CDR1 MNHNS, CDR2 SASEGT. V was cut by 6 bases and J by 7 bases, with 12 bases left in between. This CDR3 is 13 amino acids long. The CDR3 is CASRGTGYGELFF. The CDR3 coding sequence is TGTGCCAGCAGGGGAACAGGGTACGGGGAGCTGTTTTTT.

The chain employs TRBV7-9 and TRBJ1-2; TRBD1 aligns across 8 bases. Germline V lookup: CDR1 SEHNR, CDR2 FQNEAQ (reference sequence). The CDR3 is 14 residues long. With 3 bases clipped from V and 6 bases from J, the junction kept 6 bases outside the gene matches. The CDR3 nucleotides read TGTGCCAGCAGCTTTCAGGGGGCCTTGGATGGCTACACCTTC. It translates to CASSFQGALDGYTF. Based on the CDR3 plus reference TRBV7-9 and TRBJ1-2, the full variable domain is DTGVSQNPRHKITKRGQNVTFRCDPISEHNRLYWYRQTLGQGPEFLTYFQNEAQLEKSRLLSDRFSAERPKGSFSTLEIQRTEQGDSAMYLCASSFQGALDGYTFGSGTRLTVV.

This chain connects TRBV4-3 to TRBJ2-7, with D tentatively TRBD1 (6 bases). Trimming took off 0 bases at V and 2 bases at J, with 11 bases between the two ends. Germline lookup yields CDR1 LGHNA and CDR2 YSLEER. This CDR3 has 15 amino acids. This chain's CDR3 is CASSQDWDMTYEQYF. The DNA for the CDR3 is TGCGCCAGCAGCCAAGATTGGGACATGACCTACGAGCAGTACTTC.

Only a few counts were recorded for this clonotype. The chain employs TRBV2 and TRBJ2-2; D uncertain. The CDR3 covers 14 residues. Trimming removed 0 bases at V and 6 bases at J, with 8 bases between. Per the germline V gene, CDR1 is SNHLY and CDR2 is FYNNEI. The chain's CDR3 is CASSEALNPGELFF. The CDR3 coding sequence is TGTGCCAGCAGTGAAGCGCTTAATCCCGGGGAGCTGTTTTTT.

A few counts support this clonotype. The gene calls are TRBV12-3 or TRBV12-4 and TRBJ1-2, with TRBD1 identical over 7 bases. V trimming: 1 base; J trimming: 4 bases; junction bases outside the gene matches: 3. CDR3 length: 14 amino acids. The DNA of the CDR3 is TGTGCCAGCAGTTTAGAGGGGGCAGGCTATGGCTACACCTTC. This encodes CASSLEGAGYGYTF.

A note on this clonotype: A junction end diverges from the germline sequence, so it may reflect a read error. DNA for the CDR3: TGTGCCAGCAGCTTACACGGACTAGCGTCAATCTTC. Its translation is CASSLHGLASIF. The V gene is TRBV7-9, the J gene TRBJ2-1; 9 bases are a match to TRBD2. The CDR3 is 12 residues long. CDR1 is SEHNR, CDR2 FQNEAQ, per germline (reference sequence).

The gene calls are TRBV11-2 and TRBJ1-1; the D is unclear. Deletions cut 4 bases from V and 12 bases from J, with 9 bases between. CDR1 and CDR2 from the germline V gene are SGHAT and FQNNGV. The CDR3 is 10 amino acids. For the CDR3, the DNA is TGTGCCAGCAGCTCCGGGGTCACTTTCTTT. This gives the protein CASSSGVTFF.

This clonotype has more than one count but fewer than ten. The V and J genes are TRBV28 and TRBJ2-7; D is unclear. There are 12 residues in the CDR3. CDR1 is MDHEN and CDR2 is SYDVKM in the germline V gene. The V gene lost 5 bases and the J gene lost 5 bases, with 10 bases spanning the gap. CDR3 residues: CASSHRSDEQYF. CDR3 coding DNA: TGTGCCAGCAGTCATAGATCCGACGAGCAGTACTTC.